The rows below give T cell receptor beta chains drawn from one sample of a study of blood T cell repertoires in COVID-19. Profiling relied on immunoSEQ multiplex PCR, and the TCRdb table lists in-frame clones only, not all of them. This table has about 200,000 clones, approximately 79% appearing once. Sequencing was carried out using peripheral blood. Source of these receptors: a man aged 45-65 years who had recovered from COVID-19. The conserved cysteine and the conserved F or W are not part of the CDR3 here. Where a row states a size, it is once, few, many or the class of an expanded clone; other rows omit it.

14 | TRBJ2-6 | TRBV18 | - | ASSPNRGSGANVLT
14 | TRBJ2-4 | TRBV6-1 | - | ASSDVWGHSKNIQY
17 | TRBJ2-7 | TRBV9 | - | ASSVLRGLVAGAQNEQY
13 | TRBJ2-7 | TRBV5-1 | - | ASSLDPLSTYEQY
14 | TRBJ2-3 | TRBV5-1 | - | ASSLASGATGDTQY
10 | TRBJ2-3 | TRBV30 | - | ARGLAGDTQY
13 | TRBJ1-3 | TRBV18 | many | ASSPSQGSGNTIY
11 | TRBJ1-1 | TRBV5-1 | - | ASSLSLNTEAF
13 | TRBJ2-3 | TRBV7-6 | few | ASSHLEASADTQY
12 | TRBJ2-2 | TRBV7-3 | many | ASSLRGNTGELF
16 | TRBJ2-7 | TRBV6-2/TRBV6-3 | - | ASSYSRTSGRNTYEQY
13 | TRBJ2-5 | TRBV6-5 | - | ASSYGGQGLETQY
16 | TRBJ2-3 | TRBV7-9 | - | ASSLTGSGGQRTDTQY
13 | TRBJ2-3 | TRBV13 | - | ASKPTERETDTQY
15 | TRBJ2-3 | TRBV4-2 | - | ASSQDPPTGVKDTQY
15 | TRBJ2-7 | TRBV7-3 | - | ASSLSRSSLISYEQY
17 | TRBJ1-5 | TRBV24-1 | - | ATSDFVGWRIPSNQPQH
10 | TRBJ2-5 | TRBV3-1/TRBV3-2 | - | ASSPLEETQY
13 | TRBJ2-3 | TRBV7-3 | few | ASSWGQTSTDTQY
12 | TRBJ1-4 | TRBV12-5 | - | ASGLSQGNEKLF
13 | TRBJ2-4 | TRBV25-1 | - | ASSEGGVAKNIQY
12 | TRBJ2-7 | TRBV11-2 | - | ASSFGEGLYEQY
11 | TRBJ1-2 | TRBV2 | - | ASSEASGYGYT
13 | TRBJ1-6 | TRBV28 | once | ASSIPGGLNSPLH
13 | TRBJ1-1 | TRBV28 | few | ASSSSVGWNTEAF
12 | TRBJ2-7 | TRBV9 | - | ASSVEGALYEQY
13 | TRBJ1-1 | TRBV5-1 | - | ASSLLTDMNTEAF
9 | TRBJ2-1 | TRBV2 | - | ASSELGYQF
12 | TRBJ2-5 | TRBV7-2 | - | ASSLDRVQETQY
11 | TRBJ2-1 | TRBV7-3 | - | ASSLLGEDEQF
16 | TRBJ2-1 | TRBV19 | - | ASTDPGLAGGPYNEQF
12 | TRBJ2-5 | TRBV2 | - | ASNSDWIQETQY
13 | TRBJ1-2 | TRBV19 | - | ASSSIRQGGYGYT
13 | TRBJ2-1 | TRBV7-2 | once | ASSWAGQGNSEQF
12 | TRBJ2-5 | TRBV21-1 | - | ASSKAVAGETQY
10 | TRBJ2-1 | TRBV12-5 | - | ASGLEQGEQF
14 | TRBJ2-5 | TRBV15 | - | ATSSLDRGMRETQY
14 | TRBJ1-2 | TRBV5-5 | few | ASRPPQTTGGSGYT
13 | TRBJ2-2 | TRBV6-6 | - | ASSPWTGNTGELF
13 | TRBJ2-5 | TRBV18 | few | ASSPLSRIQETQY
11 | TRBJ1-2 | TRBV15 | few | ATSSGGNYGYT
14 | TRBJ1-6 | TRBV4-1 | many | ASSQDPDTNNSPLH
17 | TRBJ1-6 | TRBV7-9 | - | ATQGDPGQSSSYNSPLH
15 | TRBJ2-1 | TRBV10-3 | once | AISEAYRLAGDNEQF
14 | TRBJ2-3 | TRBV6-5 | once | ASSYSGTGVSDTQY